Listed below are T cell receptor beta chains from one sample, sequenced in a study of shared clonotypes between healthy human individuals. Sequencing used immunoSEQ multiplex PCR; TCRdb keeps in-frame clones, though not all of them. The sample yields around 1.4 million clones, about 98.5% seen once. The sequenced sample was naive CD4+ T cells sorted from blood. These receptor sequences come from a man aged 25 to 45 in good health. CDR3s include the opening cysteine and the closing phenylalanine or tryptophan. The D gene is left open where the match is weak. The size field is filled for only some rows; it gives once, few, many or a size class.

V: TRBV18; size: once; length: 16; J: TRBJ2-3; D: NA; CDR3: CASQGSSPGGTDTQYF; DNA: TGTGCCAGTCAAGGTAGCAGCCCCGGAGGAACAGATACGCAGTATTTT
V: TRBV7-9; size: NA; length: 16; J: TRBJ2-6; D: NA; CDR3: CASSLTGQDGANVLTF; DNA: TGTGCCAGCAGCTTAACGGGACAAGATGGGGCCAACGTCCTGACTTTC
V: TRBV21-1; size: NA; length: 13; J: TRBJ1-1; D: NA; CDR3: CASSKRFWVAAFF; DNA: TGTGCCAGCAGCAAAAGGTTTTGGGTTGCGGCTTTCTTT
V: TRBV7-9; size: NA; length: 15; J: TRBJ1-1; D: NA; CDR3: CASSFGPPGNTEAFF; DNA: TGTGCCAGCAGCTTTGGTCCCCCTGGGAACACTGAAGCTTTCTTT
V: TRBV7-3; size: NA; length: 12; J: TRBJ2-2; D: NA; CDR3: CASSENTGELFF; DNA: TGTGCCAGCAGCGAGAACACCGGGGAGCTGTTTTTT
V: TRBV5-1; size: once; length: 17; J: TRBJ2-2; D: TRBD2; CDR3: CASSLRLAGVGTGELFF; DNA: TGCGCCAGCAGCTTGAGACTAGCGGGAGTTGGCACCGGGGAGCTGTTTTTT
V: TRBV19; size: once; length: 17; J: TRBJ1-5; D: TRBD1; CDR3: CASISLQGARSNQPQHF; DNA: TGTGCCAGTATCTCCCTTCAGGGGGCAAGAAGCAATCAGCCCCAGCATTTT
V: TRBV29-1; size: NA; length: 12; J: TRBJ2-5; D: NA; CDR3: CSSSSGIETQYF; DNA: TGCAGCTCAAGTTCGGGGATAGAGACCCAGTACTTC
V: TRBV18; size: NA; length: 14; J: TRBJ2-7; D: TRBD1; CDR3: CASSPATGDSEQYF; DNA: TGTGCCAGCTCACCCGCGACAGGGGATTCGGAGCAGTACTTC
V: TRBV5-4; size: NA; length: 16; J: TRBJ2-7; D: TRBD2; CDR3: CASSPGTSGTPYEQYF; DNA: TGTGCCAGCAGCCCCGGGACTAGCGGGACCCCCTACGAGCAGTACTTC
V: TRBV5-6; size: NA; length: 15; J: TRBJ1-1; D: NA; CDR3: CASSSPRGGNAEAFF; DNA: TGTGCCAGCAGCTCGCCCCGGGGAGGGAACGCTGAAGCTTTCTTT
V: TRBV25-1; size: NA; length: 14; J: TRBJ2-1; D: NA; CDR3: CASRAKSRESEQFF; DNA: TGTGCCAGCAGAGCCAAGTCCAGGGAAAGTGAGCAGTTCTTC
V: TRBV5-1; size: NA; length: 14; J: TRBJ2-1; D: NA; CDR3: CASSVGVSGNEQFF; DNA: TGCGCCAGCAGTGTGGGAGTCTCGGGGAATGAGCAGTTCTTC
V: TRBV5-4; size: once; length: 15; J: TRBJ2-5; D: NA; CDR3: CASSQVRTGGETQYF; DNA: TGTGCCAGCAGCCAGGTGCGGACTGGGGGGGAGACCCAGTACTTC
V: TRBV5-1; size: NA; length: 15; J: TRBJ2-1; D: NA; CDR3: CASSKYNQDYDEQFF; DNA: TGCGCCAGCAGCAAGTACAACCAGGACTATGATGAGCAGTTCTTC
V: TRBV7-8; size: NA; length: 12; J: TRBJ1-1; D: NA; CDR3: CASSSKNTEAFF; DNA: TGTGCCAGCTCCAGCAAGAACACTGAAGCTTTCTTT
V: TRBV2; size: once; length: 13; J: TRBJ2-7; D: NA; CDR3: CASRASASYEQYF; DNA: TGTGCCAGCAGAGCTTCAGCTTCGTACGAGCAGTACTTC
V: TRBV7-9; size: NA; length: 14; J: TRBJ1-1; D: NA; CDR3: CASSLAGGGTEAFF; DNA: TGTGCCAGCAGCTTAGCCGGTGGAGGGACTGAAGCTTTCTTT
V: TRBV19; size: NA; length: 14; J: TRBJ2-2; D: NA; CDR3: CASKVRENTGELFF; DNA: TGTGCCAGTAAAGTACGGGAGAACACCGGGGAGCTGTTTTTT
V: TRBV29-1; size: NA; length: 18; J: TRBJ2-2; D: TRBD2; CDR3: CSVEDRKGLAGATGELFF; DNA: TGCAGCGTTGAAGATCGAAAGGGACTAGCGGGAGCCACCGGGGAGCTGTTTTTT
V: TRBV29-1; size: NA; length: 10; J: TRBJ1-1; D: NA; CDR3: CSGGNTEAFF; DNA: TGCAGCGGTGGGAACACTGAAGCTTTCTTT
V: TRBV5-1; size: once; length: 14; J: TRBJ2-5; D: TRBD1; CDR3: CASREGTGLKTQYF; DNA: TGCGCCAGCAGGGAGGGGACAGGGTTAAAGACCCAGTACTTC